This entry concerns a single TCR beta chain. The antigen is undetermined. The data were obtained in a study of T cell responses to AZD1222 COVID-19 vaccine. Notes on the study in general: There were mostly white British donors and more females than males, and clonal diversity was possibly underestimated. The number of AZD1222 recipients seropositive at baseline was only five or six.

The assay was immunoSEQ multiplex PCR, and TCRdb's table has in-frame clones only and misses some. Here the sample spans 95,000 to 120,000 clones, approximately 90% being singletons. Deletions cut 4 bases from V and 5 bases from J, with 5 bases between. This CDR3 is 12 amino acids long. In germline, CDR1 is LGHDT, CDR2 YNNKEL (reference sequence). The TCR originated in an adult in good health. This specimen consisted of peripheral blood, obtained on day 0 of MenACWY control vaccination. The genes are TRBV3-1 (or the pseudogene TRBV3-2) and TRBJ1-4, with D uncertain. Written as DNA, the CDR3 is TGTGCCAGCAGCCTGCACAATGAAAAACTGTTTTTT. Translating it yields CASSLHNEKLFF.